These 11 T cell receptor beta chains were sequenced from one sample in a study of blood T cell repertoires in COVID-19. The repertoire was sequenced with immunoSEQ multiplex PCR; TCRdb's copy has only in-frame clones and lacks some. Here the sample spans more than 200,000 clones, roughly 90% being singletons. The sequencing sample was made of peripheral blood. The receptors come from a man between 65 and 85 years old with acute or convalescent COVID-19.

This clone was counted once. In nucleotides, the CDR3 is TGTGCCAGCAGTCGGGGACAGCATAATGAAAAACTGTTTTTT. Amino acid sequence: CASSRGQHNEKLFF. The V gene is TRBV2, the J gene TRBJ1-4; TRBD1 matches 7 bases. The trim removed 5 bases at V and 4 bases at J, leaving 4 bases unmatched. The CDR3 has 14 amino acids. Germline CDR1 and CDR2: SNHLY and FYNNEI.

This clone was picked up a small number of times. The chain couples TRBV5-1 to TRBJ2-7, with 11 bases that match TRBD2. This CDR3 region has 16 residues. CDR1 SGHRS and CDR2 YFSETQ come from the germline V gene. Trimming at V came to 2 bases and at J to 0 bases, leaving 4 bases not matched to a gene. DNA for the CDR3: TGCGCCAGCAGCTTCACCACTAGCGGGAGCTCCTACGAGCAGTACTTC. Translation gives CASSFTTSGSSYEQYF.

The chain links TRBV5-1 to TRBJ2-2; perhaps TRBD2 as D (5 bases). CDR3 length equals 14 residues. Germline values: CDR1 SGHRS, CDR2 YFSETQ. Trimming cost V 5 bases and J 2 bases, with 10 bases left between them. This chain's CDR3 is CASSGGSNTGELFF. CDR3 coding DNA: TGCGCCAGCAGTGGAGGCTCCAACACCGGGGAGCTGTTTTTT.

The rearrangement links TRBV7-8 to TRBJ1-2; the match to TRBD1 covers 8 bases. Per germline, CDR1 SGHVS and CDR2 FQNEAQ. The CDR3 extends over 14 amino acids. V trimming: 2 bases; J trimming: 6 bases; junction bases outside the gene matches: 5. For the CDR3, the DNA is TGTGCCAGCAGCTTACAGGGGGCTGGCGATGGCTACACCTTC. Its translation: CASSLQGAGDGYTF.

The chain has TRBV6-2 or TRBV6-3 and TRBJ2-7; 12 bases agree with TRBD2. The germline V gene encodes CDR1 MNHEY and CDR2 SVGEGT. V trimming: 2 bases; J trimming: 3 bases; junction bases outside the gene matches: 8. This CDR3 is built from 17 residues. The DNA for the CDR3 is TGTGCCAGCAGTTACGGGCTAGCGGGAGGGCCCTACTACGAGCAGTACTTC. Translation: CASSYGLAGGPYYEQYF.

The chain carries TRBV5-6 and TRBJ1-2, with D uncertain. V shed 4 bases and J shed 7 bases, with 17 bases lying between them. Germline assignment: CDR1 SGHDT and CDR2 YYEEEE. CDR3 length equals 14 residues. CDR3 sequence (DNA): TGTGCCAGCAGCCATTGGGAGGGAATGCGTGGCTACACCTTC. Its protein is CASSHWEGMRGYTF.

The chain has TRBV19 and TRBJ1-1; D remains unclear. CDR1 is LNHDA and CDR2 is SQIVND in the germline V gene (reference sequence). With 7 bases removed from V and 5 bases from J, the gap between germline ends came to 14 bases. The CDR3 consists of 13 residues. CDR3 nucleotide sequence: TGTGCCAGTACCGACCTAGCGAGGACTGAAGCTTTCTTT. It yields the protein CASTDLARTEAFF.

This clone was seen once. The chain couples TRBV19 to TRBJ2-1, with 10 nucleotides matching TRBD2. Per germline, CDR1 LNHDA and CDR2 SQIVND (reference sequence). V gave up 5 bases and J gave up 9 bases; unmatched junction bases: 4. The CDR3 has 13 residues. DNA for the CDR3: TGTGCCAGTAGTCCCCAGCGGGAGGGTGAGCAGTTCTTC. Protein: CASSPQREGEQFF.

The chain has TRBV19 and TRBJ1-4, with 9 bases aligning to TRBD1. This CDR3 spans 16 amino acids. The trim removed 8 bases at V and 8 bases at J, leaving 15 bases unmatched. Looked up from germline, CDR1 is LNHDA and CDR2 is SQIVND (reference sequence). CDR3: CASATQRTGDGEKLFF. The CDR3 coding sequence is TGTGCCAGTGCCACCCAAAGGACAGGGGATGGGGAAAAACTGTTTTTT.

This clone was detected a few times. As DNA, the CDR3 is TGTGCCAGCACGACAGGCGAAGGCTATGGCTACACCTTC. Translation gives CASTTGEGYGYTF. The genes are TRBV6-5 and TRBJ1-2, with D possibly TRBD1 on 6 matching bases. Germline lookup yields CDR1 MNHEY and CDR2 SVGAGI. The CDR3 is 13 residues long. V was pared by 7 bases and J by 4 bases, with 13 bases between.

The V and J genes are TRBV7-2 and TRBJ2-7, with 7 positions matching TRBD1. The germline V gene has CDR1 SGHTA and CDR2 FQGNSA. There are 15 residues in the CDR3. With V trimmed by 1 base and J by 3 bases, 6 bases remained unmatched. The CDR3 region is CASSLVVGTDYEQYF. The DNA of the CDR3 is TGTGCCAGCAGCTTAGTCGTTGGGACAGACTACGAGCAGTACTTC. Drawing the rest from reference TRBV7-2 and TRBJ2-7, the complete variable domain is GAGVSQSPSNKVTEKGKDVELRCDPISGHTALYWYRQSLGQGLEFLIYFQGNSAPDKSGLPSDRFSAERTGGSVSTLTIQRTQQEDSAVYLCASSLVVGTDYEQYFGPGTRLTVT.